A selection of T cell receptor beta chains follows, all from one sample in a study of T cell responses to AZD1222 COVID-19 vaccine. The method was immunoSEQ multiplex PCR; TCRdb's version includes in-frame clones alone and lacks a portion of them. This sample has approximately 80,000 clones; under 95% occur once, and the top ten carry 25% to 30%. The starting material was peripheral blood, obtained 28 days after the second AZD1222 dose. Receptors originate from an adult who received the AZD1222 COVID-19 vaccine. CDR3s include the opening cysteine and the closing phenylalanine or tryptophan. A D gene is named only where the DNA matches it firmly. Where a row states a size, it is once, few, many or the class of an expanded clone; other rows omit it.

D gene	clone size	V gene	J gene	CDR3 protein	CDR3 DNA
NA	NA	TRBV10-2	TRBJ1-2	CASSVSSSGYGYTF	TGCGCCAGCAGTGTGAGCAGCTCTGGGTATGGCTACACCTTC
NA	NA	TRBV6-5	TRBJ2-7	CASSYATDYEQYF	TGTGCCAGCAGTTACGCGACAGACTACGAGCAGTACTTC
TRBD1	NA	TRBV4-1	TRBJ1-2	CASSPGQGSPLAYGYTF	TGCGCCAGCAGCCCCGGACAGGGGTCTCCTCTGGCCTATGGCTACACCTTC
TRBD1	NA	TRBV4-1	TRBJ1-2	CASSYGQGSYYGYTF	TGCGCCAGCAGTTATGGACAGGGAAGCTACTATGGCTACACCTTC
NA	NA	TRBV7-9	TRBJ2-7	CASSLRDGGAYEQYF	TGTGCCAGCAGCTTACGGGACGGCGGAGCGTACGAGCAGTACTTC
NA	once	TRBV7-6	TRBJ2-3	CASSLVAASSTDTQYF	TGTGCCAGCAGCTTAGTGGCGGCCTCTAGCACAGATACGCAGTATTTT
NA	NA	TRBV21-1	TRBJ2-4	CAIQVVAKNIQYF	TGTGCTATTCAGGTCGTAGCCAAAAACATTCAGTACTTC
NA	NA	TRBV30	TRBJ2-2	CAWSGGFRTGELFF	TGTGCCTGGAGTGGGGGGTTTCGCACCGGGGAGCTGTTTTTT
NA	NA	TRBV19	TRBJ1-1	CASSIVLNTEAFF	TGTGCCAGTAGTATAGTACTGAACACTGAAGCTTTCTTT
TRBD2	NA	TRBV3-1/TRBV3-2	TRBJ2-7	CASSPTFKREGHLYEQYF	TGTGCCAGCAGCCCGACCTTTAAGCGGGAGGGCCACCTCTACGAGCAGTACTTC
NA	NA	TRBV5-6	TRBJ2-7	CASSLRSYEQYF	TGTGCCAGCAGCCTGAGGAGCTACGAGCAGTACTTC
NA	NA	TRBV6-5	TRBJ2-1	CASAESRYNEQFF	TGTGCCTCAGCGGAGTCCCGCTACAATGAGCAGTTCTTC
TRBD2	NA	TRBV7-9	TRBJ2-7	CASSYVASGRYEQYF	TGTGCCAGCAGCTACGTGGCTAGCGGGAGGTACGAGCAGTACTTC
NA	NA	TRBV6-5	TRBJ1-6	CASRLEAGLTPLHF	TGTGCCAGCAGATTGGAGGCAGGGTTGACACCCCTCCACTTT
TRBD2	NA	TRBV25-1	TRBJ2-1	CASSDQLASSYNEQFF	TGTGCCAGCAGTGATCAACTAGCGAGCTCCTACAATGAGCAGTTCTTC
NA	NA	TRBV4-3	TRBJ2-1	CASSQEGRGNEQFF	TGCGCCAGCAGCCAAGAGGGTAGGGGAAATGAGCAGTTCTTC
NA	NA	TRBV12-3/TRBV12-4	TRBJ2-7	CASSLGQNEQYF	TGTGCCAGCAGTTTAGGACAGAACGAGCAGTACTTC
NA	NA	TRBV28	TRBJ1-4	CASSLFTAFATNEKLFF	TGTGCCAGCAGTTTATTTACAGCTTTTGCAACTAATGAAAAACTGTTTTTT
TRBD1	NA	TRBV5-6	TRBJ2-5	CASSSPTGAGETQYF	TGTGCCAGCAGCTCACCGACAGGGGCGGGCGAGACCCAGTACTTC
TRBD2	NA	TRBV15	TRBJ2-1	CATSRLAGDNEQFF	TGTGCCACCAGCAGACTAGCGGGAGACAATGAGCAGTTCTTC
NA	once	TRBV9	TRBJ1-3	CASSVDDGGFSGNTIYF	TGTGCCAGCAGCGTAGACGATGGCGGATTCTCTGGAAACACCATATATTTT
NA	NA	TRBV5-6	TRBJ1-1	CASSLILYDGDLNTEAFF	TGTGCCAGCAGCTTGATCCTATATGACGGGGACTTGAACACTGAAGCTTTCTTT
NA	NA	TRBV7-2	TRBJ1-5	CASRWLGAGGNQPQHF	TGTGCCAGCCGCTGGCTGGGAGCGGGGGGAAATCAGCCCCAGCATTTT
NA	NA	TRBV2	TRBJ2-1	CASSESPGGHEQFF	TGTGCCAGCAGTGAATCGCCCGGGGGGCATGAGCAGTTCTTC
NA	few	TRBV2	TRBJ2-7	CASRAILIQGREQYF	TGTGCCAGCAGAGCCATTCTCATACAGGGTCGCGAGCAGTACTTC
NA	NA	TRBV5-1	TRBJ1-3	CASSWDALSGNTIYF	TGCGCCAGCAGCTGGGACGCCCTCTCTGGAAACACCATATATTTT
NA	NA	TRBV7-8	TRBJ1-5	CASSLQSEPQHF	TGTGCCAGCAGCTTACAATCTGAGCCCCAGCATTTT
NA	NA	TRBV18	TRBJ1-2	CASSPSDSFYGYTF	TGTGCCAGCTCACCATCGGACAGTTTCTATGGCTACACCTTC
TRBD2	NA	TRBV6-2/TRBV6-3	TRBJ2-7	CASSPLGLAGDVGQYF	TGTGCCAGCAGTCCCCTCGGACTAGCGGGAGATGTCGGGCAGTACTTC